This TCR beta chain comes out of a study of T cell responses to AZD1222 COVID-19 vaccine. Using immunoSEQ multiplex PCR, the repertoire was profiled, and TCRdb retains in-frame clones only, with some absent. This repertoire shows approximately 150,000 clones, 94% found once; its top ten account for under 6%. On this clone: Its specificity is not known.

Study-wide findings and caveats: Just a handful of AZD1222 recipients tested seropositive at baseline. Per reports, nearly half of all spike-specific TCRs target regions that are unmutated in variants. White British donors predominated, females outnumbered males, and clonal diversity was possibly underestimated. Recipients of two AZD1222 doses showed rising Spike-specific TCR breadth and depth.

V trimming: 3 bases; J trimming: 4 bases; junction bases outside the gene matches: 3. The V gene's germline CDR1 is LNHDA and CDR2 SQIVND (reference sequence). The CDR3 spans 14 residues. The receptor was derived from an adult who received the AZD1222 COVID-19 vaccine. Sequences were derived from peripheral blood, sampled 28 days after the second AZD1222 dose. This sequence joins TRBV19 and TRBJ2-1; 7 nucleotides align to TRBD1. The CDR3 DNA reads TGTGCCAGTAGTATCCCACAGGGGTACAATGAGCAGTTCTTC. It is translated as CASSIPQGYNEQFF.